This passage covers 27 T cell receptor beta chains from one sample sequenced in a study of blood T cell repertoires in COVID-19. The assay was immunoSEQ multiplex PCR, and TCRdb's table has in-frame clones only and misses some. The sample carries approximately 94,000 clones, roughly 84% recorded once. The sample was peripheral blood. These receptors were collected from a man younger than 40 in a cohort sampled during active COVID-19.

The chain combines TRBV7-2 with TRBJ1-1; D possibly corresponds to TRBD1 (5 bases). This CDR3 is built from 14 residues. Germline CDR1 reads SGHTA; CDR2 reads FQGNSA. V lost 5 bases and J 2 bases, leaving 12 bases between the germline ends. CDR3 sequence: CASSQRQSNTEAFF. The CDR3 DNA reads as TGTGCCAGCAGCCAGAGACAGAGTAACACTGAAGCTTTCTTT.

This chain uses TRBV5-1 with TRBJ2-3; D is uncertain. The length of the CDR3 is 14 residues. With 0 bases removed from V and 6 bases from J, the gap between germline ends came to 11 bases. The V gene's germline CDR1 is SGHRS and CDR2 YFSETQ. The CDR3 sequence: CASSLASLFDTQYF. In DNA, the CDR3 is TGCGCCAGCAGCTTGGCCAGTTTGTTCGATACGCAGTATTTT.

The rearrangement uses TRBV9 and TRBJ2-1, with D possibly TRBD1 on 6 matching bases. This CDR3 region has 15 residues. Germline CDR1 reads SGDLS; CDR2 reads YYNGEE. V was pared by 4 bases and J by 1 base, with 12 bases between. CDR3 in amino acids: CASSRGSKSYNEQFF. The CDR3 coding sequence is TGTGCCAGCAGCAGGGGGAGCAAATCCTACAATGAGCAGTTCTTC.

With regard to this clone: The sample carries other DNA sequences with the same CDR3. The chain links TRBV24-1 to TRBJ1-5; D remains ambiguous. V lost 3 bases to trimming and J lost 5 bases, with 13 bases between them. CDR3 size: 15 residues. CDR1 is KGHDR and CDR2 is SFDVKD in the germline V gene. The CDR3 reads CATSDPRGGDQPQHF. The CDR3 DNA reads TGTGCCACCAGTGATCCCCGGGGTGGCGATCAGCCCCAGCATTTT.

This clone was detected only a few times. The rearrangement joins TRBV30 to TRBJ1-1; 9 nucleotides agree with TRBD1. The CDR3 is made up of 20 amino acids. Germline V gives CDR1 GTSNPN, CDR2 SVGIG (reference sequence). The ends lost 1 base at V and 0 bases at J; junction bases unmatched: 18. CDR3: CAWSGSLSGTGFLMNTEAFF. For the CDR3, the DNA is TGTGCCTGGAGTGGATCCCTTTCCGGGACAGGGTTTCTGATGAACACTGAAGCTTTCTTT.

This clone was found once. The CDR3, as DNA: TGTGCCAGCAGTCCCCTGTACACTGAAGCTTTCTTT. Amino acids: CASSPLYTEAFF. The chain uses TRBV28 and TRBJ1-1, with D unresolved. V was pared by 5 bases and J by 3 bases, with 7 bases between. Germline-derived CDR1 and CDR2 are MDHEN and SYDVKM. This CDR3 has 12 amino acids.

This clone was picked up a small number of times. The chain recombines TRBV2 with TRBJ1-2, with 9 bases that match TRBD1. The length of the CDR3 is 17 residues. The V gene end was trimmed by 4 bases and the J gene end by 0 bases; junction bases not matched to a gene: 9. The germline V gene encodes CDR1 SNHLY and CDR2 FYNNEI. This CDR3 reads CASSAPSGTGTNYGYTF. Written as DNA, the CDR3 is TGTGCCAGCAGTGCCCCCTCTGGGACAGGGACTAACTATGGCTACACCTTC. Full variable domain (missing parts from reference TRBV2 and TRBJ1-2): EPEVTQTPSHQVTQMGQEVILRCVPISNHLYFYWYRQILGQKVEFLVSFYNNEISEKSEIFDDQFSVERPDGSNFTLKIRSTKLEDSAMYFCASSAPSGTGTNYGYTFGSGTRLTVV.

The genes are TRBV18 and TRBJ2-3; D not resolved. CDR3 size: 14 residues. The V gene's germline CDR1 is KGHSH and CDR2 LQKENI. V lost 5 bases and J 0 bases, leaving 9 bases between the germline ends. The CDR3 bases are TGTGCCAGCTCATCTCAGTCTAGCACAGATACGCAGTATTTT. Translated, it gives CASSSQSSTDTQYF.

The rearrangement joins TRBV3-1 (or the pseudogene TRBV3-2) to TRBJ1-6; 7 bases map to TRBD1. V shed 0 bases and J 7 bases; nucleotides not matched to a gene: 9. Germline CDR1 LGHDT, CDR2 YNNKEL (reference sequence). CDR3 length equals 17 residues. CDR3 nucleotide sequence: TGTGCCAGCAGCCAAGACCGAGGGGGCTTTGGAAATTCACCCCTCCACTTT. Its protein product is CASSQDRGGFGNSPLHF.

V is TRBV5-1 and J is TRBJ2-1; a weak D match, TRBD1 (6 bases). Trimming took off 5 bases at V and 6 bases at J, with 21 bases between the two ends. Germline V gene data show CDR1 as SGHRS and CDR2 as YFSETQ. The CDR3 is 16 residues long. In DNA, the CDR3 is TGCGCCAGCAGGCTTCAACCCCAGGGGTCGGTCAATGAGCAGTTCTTC. Translating gives CASRLQPQGSVNEQFF. Full variable domain (outside the CDR3, taken from reference TRBV5-1 and TRBJ2-1): KAGVTQTPRYLIKTRGQQVTLSCSPISGHRSVSWYQQTPGQGLQFLFEYFSETQRNKGNFPGRFSGRQFSNSRSEMNVSTLELGDSALYLCASRLQPQGSVNEQFFGPGTRLTVL.

This rearrangement joins TRBV5-1 to TRBJ2-1; TRBD1 matches 8 bases. The V and J ends lost 1 base and 3 bases, in that order; junction bases with no gene match: 6. This CDR3 contains 16 residues. Germline V gene lookup returns CDR1 SGHRS and CDR2 YFSETQ. The CDR3 is CASSLQDRAFYNEQFF. DNA for the CDR3: TGCGCCAGCAGCTTGCAGGACAGGGCTTTCTACAATGAGCAGTTCTTC.

V is TRBV6-1 and J is TRBJ2-4; D is unresolved. V lost 1 base and J lost 0, with 10 bases in between. This CDR3 comprises 16 residues. CDR1 and CDR2 from the germline V gene are MNHNS and SASEGT. CDR3 sequence: CASSEGLSLAKNIQYF. The CDR3 nucleotides are TGTGCCAGCAGTGAAGGTCTGAGTCTAGCCAAAAACATTCAGTACTTC.

The chain employs TRBV19 and TRBJ2-2, with a tentative D call TRBD1 (5 bases). This CDR3 contains 16 residues. Between the trimmed V and J ends, which lost 7 bases and 3 bases, there was a span of 18 bases. Germline CDR1 reads LNHDA; CDR2 reads SQIVND (reference sequence). In DNA, the CDR3 is TGTGCCAGTATGTTCGGCACCCTGGGGCACACCGGGGAGCTGTTTTTT. The encoded protein is CASMFGTLGHTGELFF.

The chain combines TRBV19 with TRBJ1-1, with D possibly being TRBD1 (5 bases). Looked up from germline, CDR1 is LNHDA and CDR2 is SQIVND (reference sequence). V lost 3 bases to trimming and J lost 6 bases, with 11 bases between them. This CDR3 is built from 13 residues. CDR3 sequence reads: CASSMGGMAEAFF. In DNA form, the CDR3 reads TGTGCCAGTAGTATGGGGGGGATGGCTGAAGCTTTCTTT.

The CDR3 spells CASSFGASWDEQFF. The CDR3 nucleotides are TGCGCCAGCAGCTTCGGAGCTAGCTGGGATGAGCAGTTCTTC. The chain has TRBV5-1 and TRBJ2-1; a possible D gene is TRBD2 (5 bases). V dropped 2 bases and J dropped 8 bases, with 14 bases sitting between them. The CDR3 spans 14 residues. Germline values: CDR1 SGHRS, CDR2 YFSETQ.

The chain is built from TRBV7-2 and TRBJ1-6; 9 bases are a match to TRBD1. CDR1 is SGHTA and CDR2 is FQGNSA in the germline V gene. V trimming: 3 bases; J trimming: 8 bases; junction bases outside the gene matches: 11. The CDR3 runs to 17 residues. The CDR3 loop is CASSFLPGTGFDSPLHF. CDR3 nucleotide sequence: TGTGCCAGCAGCTTCCTACCAGGGACAGGGTTTGATTCACCCCTCCACTTT.

This clone was observed a single time. The rearrangement links TRBV7-6 to TRBJ2-3; D may be TRBD1 (8 bases). The CDR3 runs 16 residues. Germline V gene data show CDR1 as SGHVS and CDR2 as FNYEAQ. The V gene lost 4 bases and the J gene lost 4 bases, with 18 bases spanning the gap. This chain's CDR3 is CASSSRTGRGADTQYF. The CDR3 nucleotides are TGTGCCAGCAGCTCACGGACAGGGAGGGGCGCAGATACGCAGTATTTT.

The V call is TRBV5-1, the J call TRBJ2-2, with a tentative D call TRBD1 (5 bases). The V gene's germline CDR1 is SGHRS and CDR2 YFSETQ. The CDR3 is 14 amino acids. Trimming pared 2 bases from V and 4 bases from J, leaving 9 bases between. CDR3 loop: CASSFDRPTGELFF. The CDR3 coding sequence is TGCGCCAGCAGCTTTGACAGACCCACCGGGGAGCTGTTTTTT.

The chain recombines TRBV28 with TRBJ1-5; D is perhaps TRBD1 (6 bases). Germline CDR1 reads MDHEN; CDR2 reads SYDVKM. The V end was cut by 1 base, the J end by 6 bases, with 22 bases between. The CDR3 runs to 18 residues. CDR3 amino acids: CASSLSGATVGPSQPQHF. CDR3 DNA: TGTGCCAGCAGTTTATCAGGGGCGACAGTGGGGCCGAGTCAGCCCCAGCATTTT.

This chain joins TRBV20-1 and TRBJ1-1; D is undetermined. Germline CDR1 reads DFQATT; CDR2 reads SNEGSKA (reference sequence). V shed 6 bases and J shed 8 bases, with 13 bases lying between them. The CDR3 is 11 amino acids. In DNA, the CDR3 is TGCAGTGCCGCCAACTCTTTAGAAGCTTTCTTT. Protein: CSAANSLEAFF.

The J gene is TRBJ2-7, the V gene TRBV6-5; TRBD1 matches 7 bases. V was pared by 7 bases and J by 4 bases, with 10 bases of the junction left unmatched. This CDR3 region has 14 residues. CDR1 is MNHEY, CDR2 SVGAGI, per germline. The CDR3 loop is CASNRQGQKYEQYF. The DNA for the CDR3 is TGTGCCAGCAACAGACAGGGTCAAAAGTACGAGCAGTACTTC.

The chain couples TRBV9 to TRBJ2-2; maybe TRBD1 (6 bases). Trimming removed 5 bases at V and 3 bases at J, with 11 bases between. The CDR3 is 14 residues long. In germline, CDR1 is SGDLS, CDR2 YYNGEE. In DNA, the CDR3 is TGTGCCAGCAGTTGGTCAGGGGACACCGGGGAGCTGTTTTTT. This translates into CASSWSGDTGELFF.

The chain carries TRBV19 and TRBJ1-1; 8 bases match TRBD1. This CDR3 contains 14 residues. The germline V gene encodes CDR1 LNHDA and CDR2 SQIVND (reference sequence). J was trimmed by 4 bases and V by 4 bases; bases with no gene match: 5. In nucleotides, the CDR3 is TGTGCCAGTAGTACTGGACAGGGTCGCACTGAAGCTTTCTTT. Translating gives CASSTGQGRTEAFF.

The chain couples TRBV7-2 to TRBJ2-3, with 7 bases aligning to TRBD2. This CDR3 comprises 17 residues. Per germline, CDR1 SGHTA and CDR2 FQGNSA. The ends lost 5 bases at V and 4 bases at J; junction bases unmatched: 15. The CDR3 is CASSPKRRGDRSDTQYF. In DNA, the CDR3 is TGTGCCAGCAGCCCCAAACGCCGGGGGGACCGGTCAGATACGCAGTATTTT.

V gene TRBV13 combines with J gene TRBJ2-7; TRBD1 might be the D (5 bases). Trimming shortened V by 6 bases and J by 2 bases, and 26 bases separated the two germline ends. Looked up from germline, CDR1 is PRHDT and CDR2 is FYEKMQ (reference sequence). CDR3 length equals 18 residues. The CDR3 nucleotides read TGTGCCAGCAGAAGGGGAATCCCCGGAACGACGGATACCTACGAGCAGTACTTC. Protein: CASRRGIPGTTDTYEQYF.

The chain links TRBV3-1 (or the pseudogene TRBV3-2) to TRBJ2-5; D might be TRBD2 (5 bases). Germline loops: CDR1 LGHDT, CDR2 YNNKEL (reference sequence). With 4 bases removed from V and 4 bases from J, the gap between germline ends came to 10 bases. This CDR3 is built from 13 residues. CDR3 residues: CASSLGGGETQYF. CDR3 DNA: TGTGCCAGCAGCCTCGGAGGAGGAGAGACCCAGTACTTC.

The J gene is TRBJ2-7, the V gene TRBV3-1 (or the pseudogene TRBV3-2); TRBD1 agrees at 9 bases. The germline V gene has CDR1 LGHDT and CDR2 YNNKEL (reference sequence). Trimming cost V 1 base and J 3 bases; bases outside gene matches: 7. CDR3 length: 16 amino acids. DNA for the CDR3: TGTGCCAGCAGCCAAGGGGGGACAGGGAAGGGCTACGAGCAGTACTTC. Its translation: CASSQGGTGKGYEQYF.